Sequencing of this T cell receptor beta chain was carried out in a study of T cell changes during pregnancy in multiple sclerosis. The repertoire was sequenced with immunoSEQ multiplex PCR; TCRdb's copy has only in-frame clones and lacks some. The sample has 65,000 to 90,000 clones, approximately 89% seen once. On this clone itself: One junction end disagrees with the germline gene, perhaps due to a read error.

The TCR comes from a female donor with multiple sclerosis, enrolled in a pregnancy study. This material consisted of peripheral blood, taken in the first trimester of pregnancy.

The DNA of the CDR3 is TGTGCCAGCAGCGAAGGGCAGGGAGGCTATGGCTACACCTTC. It is translated as CASSEGQGGYGYTF. This chain connects TRBV6-1 to TRBJ1-2, with D possibly being TRBD1 (5 bases). Germline CDR1 is MNHNS and CDR2 is SASEGT. The CDR3 has 14 residues.